The clone carrying this T cell receptor beta chain has just a few counts. The antigen remains unidentified. This specimen belongs to a study of post-analysis software for immune sequencing data. Study information: The patients showed relapsing-remitting, secondary progressive and progressive-relapsing multiple sclerosis courses.

Libraries were made from TCR beta cDNA, and they carried unique molecular identifiers. Each batch of roughly 1 to 11 million T cells produced around 460,000 cDNA molecules. TCRdb re-analysed the PCR reads in MiXCR, keeping a single row per CDR3 protein. The profile shows roughly 730,000 distinct CDR3 sequences, just under 30% of them singletons. General study results and limits: The authors found that F measure strongly co-clustered same-batch samples. Significantly decreased normalized Chao1 diversity was recorded for multiple sclerosis patients relative to controls. In patients, five TRBV segments were more frequent than in controls, with TRBV5-6, TRBV5-1 and TRBV20-1 among them.

There are 14 residues in the CDR3. The germline V gene has CDR1 SEHNR and CDR2 FQNEAQ (reference sequence). V lost 4 bases, J lost 1 base, and 11 bases lay in between. Sequencing was performed on blood. This chain links TRBV7-9 with TRBJ2-7; TRBD1 might be the D (5 bases). This clonotype originated in a girl between 5 and 17 years old with multiple sclerosis. CDR3 DNA sequence: TGTGCCAGCAGCTCGACAGCGCTATCCTACGAGCAGTACTTC. Translating it yields CASSSTALSYEQYF. Variable domain in full (rest from reference TRBV7-9 and TRBJ2-7): DTGVSQNPRHKITKRGQNVTFRCDPISEHNRLYWYRQTLGQGPEFLTYFQNEAQLEKSRLLSDRFSAERPKGSFSTLEIQRTEQGDSAMYLCASSSTALSYEQYFGPGTRLTVT.